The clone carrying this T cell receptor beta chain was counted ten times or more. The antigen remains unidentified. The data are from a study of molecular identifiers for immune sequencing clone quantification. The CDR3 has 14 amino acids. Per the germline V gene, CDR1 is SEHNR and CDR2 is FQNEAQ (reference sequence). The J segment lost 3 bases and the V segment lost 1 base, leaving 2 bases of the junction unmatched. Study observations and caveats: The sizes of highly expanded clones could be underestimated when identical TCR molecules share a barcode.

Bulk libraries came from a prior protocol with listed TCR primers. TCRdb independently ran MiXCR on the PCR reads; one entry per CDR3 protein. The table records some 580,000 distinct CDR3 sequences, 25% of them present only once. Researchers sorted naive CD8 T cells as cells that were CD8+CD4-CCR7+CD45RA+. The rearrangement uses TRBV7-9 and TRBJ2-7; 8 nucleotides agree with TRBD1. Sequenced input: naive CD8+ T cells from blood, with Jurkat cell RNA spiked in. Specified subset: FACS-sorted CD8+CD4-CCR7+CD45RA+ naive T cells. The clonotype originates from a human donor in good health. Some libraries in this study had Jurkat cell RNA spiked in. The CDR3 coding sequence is TGTGCCAGCAGCTTAGGGACAGGGATCTACGAGCAGTACTTC. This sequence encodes CASSLGTGIYEQYF. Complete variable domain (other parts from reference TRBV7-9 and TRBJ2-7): DTGVSQNPRHKITKRGQNVTFRCDPISEHNRLYWYRQTLGQGPEFLTYFQNEAQLEKSRLLSDRFSAERPKGSFSTLEIQRTEQGDSAMYLCASSLGTGIYEQYFGPGTRLTVT.